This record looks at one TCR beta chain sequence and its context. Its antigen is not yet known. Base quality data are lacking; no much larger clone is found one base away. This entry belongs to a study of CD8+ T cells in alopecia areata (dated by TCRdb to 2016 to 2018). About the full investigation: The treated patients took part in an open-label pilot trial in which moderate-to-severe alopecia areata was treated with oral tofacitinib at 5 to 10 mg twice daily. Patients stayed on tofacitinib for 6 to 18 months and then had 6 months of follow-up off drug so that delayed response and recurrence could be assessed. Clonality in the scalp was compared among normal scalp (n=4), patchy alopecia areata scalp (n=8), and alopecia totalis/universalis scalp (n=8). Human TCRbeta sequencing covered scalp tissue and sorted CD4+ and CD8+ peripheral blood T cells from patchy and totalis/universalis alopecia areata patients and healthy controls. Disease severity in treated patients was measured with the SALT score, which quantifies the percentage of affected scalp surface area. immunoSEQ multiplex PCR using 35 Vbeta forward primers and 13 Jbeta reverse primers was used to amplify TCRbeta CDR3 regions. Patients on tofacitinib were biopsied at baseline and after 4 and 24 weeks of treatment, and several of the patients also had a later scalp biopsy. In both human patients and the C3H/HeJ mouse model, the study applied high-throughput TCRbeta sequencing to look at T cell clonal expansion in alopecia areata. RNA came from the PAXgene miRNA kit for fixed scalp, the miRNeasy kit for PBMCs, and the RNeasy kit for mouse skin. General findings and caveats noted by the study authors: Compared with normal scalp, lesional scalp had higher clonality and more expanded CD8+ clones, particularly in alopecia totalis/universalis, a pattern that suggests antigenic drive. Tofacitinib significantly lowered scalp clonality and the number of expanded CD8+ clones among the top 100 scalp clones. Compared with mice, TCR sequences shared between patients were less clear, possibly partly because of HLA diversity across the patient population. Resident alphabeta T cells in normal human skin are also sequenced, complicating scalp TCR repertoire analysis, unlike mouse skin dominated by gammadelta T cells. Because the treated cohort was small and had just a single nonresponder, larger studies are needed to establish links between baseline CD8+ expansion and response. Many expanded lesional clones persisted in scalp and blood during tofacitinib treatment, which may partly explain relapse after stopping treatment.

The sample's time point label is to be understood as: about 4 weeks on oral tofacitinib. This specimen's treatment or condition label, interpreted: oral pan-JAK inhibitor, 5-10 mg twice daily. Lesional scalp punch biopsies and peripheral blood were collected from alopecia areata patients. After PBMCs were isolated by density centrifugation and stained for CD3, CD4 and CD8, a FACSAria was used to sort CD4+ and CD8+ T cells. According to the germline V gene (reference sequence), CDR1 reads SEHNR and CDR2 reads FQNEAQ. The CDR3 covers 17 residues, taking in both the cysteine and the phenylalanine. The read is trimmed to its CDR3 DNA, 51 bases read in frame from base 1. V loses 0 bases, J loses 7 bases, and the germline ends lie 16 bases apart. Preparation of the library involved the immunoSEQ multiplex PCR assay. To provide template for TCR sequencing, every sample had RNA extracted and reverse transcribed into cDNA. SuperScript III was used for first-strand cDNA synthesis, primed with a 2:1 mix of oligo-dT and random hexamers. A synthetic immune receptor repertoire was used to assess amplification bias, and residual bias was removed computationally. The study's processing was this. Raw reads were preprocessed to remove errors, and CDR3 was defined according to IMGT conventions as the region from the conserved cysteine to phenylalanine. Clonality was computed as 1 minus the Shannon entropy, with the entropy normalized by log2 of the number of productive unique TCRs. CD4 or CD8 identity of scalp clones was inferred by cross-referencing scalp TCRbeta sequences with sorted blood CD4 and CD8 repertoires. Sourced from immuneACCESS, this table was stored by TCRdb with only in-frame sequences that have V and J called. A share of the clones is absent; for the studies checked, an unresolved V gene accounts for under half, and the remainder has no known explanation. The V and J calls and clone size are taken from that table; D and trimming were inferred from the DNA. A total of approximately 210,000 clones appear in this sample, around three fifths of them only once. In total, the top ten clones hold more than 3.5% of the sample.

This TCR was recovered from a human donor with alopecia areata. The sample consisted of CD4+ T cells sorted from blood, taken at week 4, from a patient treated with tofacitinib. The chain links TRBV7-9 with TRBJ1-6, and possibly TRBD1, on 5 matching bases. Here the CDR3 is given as CASSLAQGTVGNSPLHF. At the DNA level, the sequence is TGTGCCAGCAGCTTAGCGCAGGGTACGGTTGGGAATTCACCCCTCCACTTT.